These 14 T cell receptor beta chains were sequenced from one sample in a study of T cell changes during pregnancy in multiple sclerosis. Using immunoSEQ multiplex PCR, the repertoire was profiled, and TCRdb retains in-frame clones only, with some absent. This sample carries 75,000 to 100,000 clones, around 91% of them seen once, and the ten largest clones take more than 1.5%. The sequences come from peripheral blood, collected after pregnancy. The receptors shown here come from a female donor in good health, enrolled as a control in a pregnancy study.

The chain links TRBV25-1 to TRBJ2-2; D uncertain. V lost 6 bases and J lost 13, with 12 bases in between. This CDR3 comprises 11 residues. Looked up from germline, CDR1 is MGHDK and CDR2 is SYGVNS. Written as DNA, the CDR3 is TGTGCCAGCAGCGAGGCTCTGCGGCTGTTTTTT. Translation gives CASSEALRLFF. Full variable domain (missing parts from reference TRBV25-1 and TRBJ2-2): EADIYQTPRYLVIGTGKKITLECSQTMGHDKMYWYQQDPGMELHLIHYSYGVNSTEKGDLSSESTVSRIRTEHFPLTLESARPSHTSQYLCASSEALRLFFGEGSRLTVL.

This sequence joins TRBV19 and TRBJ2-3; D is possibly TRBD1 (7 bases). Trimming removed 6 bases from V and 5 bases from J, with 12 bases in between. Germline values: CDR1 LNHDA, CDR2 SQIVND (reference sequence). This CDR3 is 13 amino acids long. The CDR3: CASRVQGGDTQYF. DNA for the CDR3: TGTGCCAGTAGGGTCCAGGGGGGAGATACGCAGTATTTT.

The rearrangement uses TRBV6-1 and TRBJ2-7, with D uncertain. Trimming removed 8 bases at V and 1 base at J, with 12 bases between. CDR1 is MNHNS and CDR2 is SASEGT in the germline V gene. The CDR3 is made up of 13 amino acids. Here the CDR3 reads CASLPTASYEQYF. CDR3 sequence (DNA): TGTGCCAGCCTTCCGACTGCTTCCTACGAGCAGTACTTC.

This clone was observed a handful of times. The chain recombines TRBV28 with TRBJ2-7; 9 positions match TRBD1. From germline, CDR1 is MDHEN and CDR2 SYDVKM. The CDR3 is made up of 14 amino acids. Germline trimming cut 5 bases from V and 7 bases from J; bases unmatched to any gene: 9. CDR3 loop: CASSGRDREREQYF. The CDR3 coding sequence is TGTGCCAGCAGTGGCAGGGACAGGGAGAGAGAGCAGTACTTC.

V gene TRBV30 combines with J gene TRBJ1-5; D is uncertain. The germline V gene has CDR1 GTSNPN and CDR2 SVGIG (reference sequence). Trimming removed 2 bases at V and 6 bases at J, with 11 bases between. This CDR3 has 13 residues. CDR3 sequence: CAWSRQVGQPQHF. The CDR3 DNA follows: TGTGCCTGGAGTCGTCAGGTTGGTCAGCCCCAGCATTTT.

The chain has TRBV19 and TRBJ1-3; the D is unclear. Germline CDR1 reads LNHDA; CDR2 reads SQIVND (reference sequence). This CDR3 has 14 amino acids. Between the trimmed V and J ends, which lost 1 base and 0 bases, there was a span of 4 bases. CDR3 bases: TGTGCCAGTAGTATAGCATCCTCTGGAAACACCATATATTTT. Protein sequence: CASSIASSGNTIYF.

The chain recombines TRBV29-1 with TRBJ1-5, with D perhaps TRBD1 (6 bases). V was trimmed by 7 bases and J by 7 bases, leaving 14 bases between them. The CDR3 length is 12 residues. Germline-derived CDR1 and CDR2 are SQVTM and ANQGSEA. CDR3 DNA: TGCAGCGCACAACAGGGAGGGCAGCCCCAGCATTTT. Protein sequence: CSAQQGGQPQHF.

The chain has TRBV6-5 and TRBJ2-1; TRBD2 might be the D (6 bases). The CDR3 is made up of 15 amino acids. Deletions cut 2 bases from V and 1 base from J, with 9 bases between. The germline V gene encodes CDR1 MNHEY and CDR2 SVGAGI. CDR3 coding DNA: TGTGCCAGCAGTTACCGCGGGATTTCCTACAATGAGCAGTTCTTC. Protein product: CASSYRGISYNEQFF.

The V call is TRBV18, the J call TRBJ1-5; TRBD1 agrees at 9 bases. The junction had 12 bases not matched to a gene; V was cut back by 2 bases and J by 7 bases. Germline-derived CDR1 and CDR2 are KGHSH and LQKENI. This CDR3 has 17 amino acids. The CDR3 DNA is TGTGCCAGCTCACCAATGTTGTTAGAAACAGGGGGCCAGCCCCAGCATTTT. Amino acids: CASSPMLLETGGQPQHF.

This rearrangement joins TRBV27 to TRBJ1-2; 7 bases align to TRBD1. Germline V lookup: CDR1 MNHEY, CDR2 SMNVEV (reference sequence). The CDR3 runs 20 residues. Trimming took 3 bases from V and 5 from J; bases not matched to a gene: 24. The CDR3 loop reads CASSFDREFGMMSWWYGYTF. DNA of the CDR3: TGTGCCAGCAGTTTTGACAGGGAGTTTGGGATGATGAGCTGGTGGTATGGCTACACCTTC.

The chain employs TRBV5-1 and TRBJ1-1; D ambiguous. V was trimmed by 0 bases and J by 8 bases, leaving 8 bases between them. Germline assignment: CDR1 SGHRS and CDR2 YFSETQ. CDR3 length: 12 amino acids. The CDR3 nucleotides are TGCGCCAGCAGCTTGGAAGGACTAGAAGCTTTCTTT. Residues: CASSLEGLEAFF.

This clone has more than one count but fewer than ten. CDR3 region: CASSEGQGSYTDTQYF. The DNA of the CDR3 is TGTGCCAGCAGTGAGGGACAGGGGTCATACACAGATACGCAGTATTTT. The chain combines TRBV6-4 with TRBJ2-3; TRBD1 matches at 10 bases. Germline V lookup: CDR1 MRHNA, CDR2 SNTAGT. V was clipped by 3 bases and J by 2 bases; unmatched bases: 5. CDR3 length: 16 residues.

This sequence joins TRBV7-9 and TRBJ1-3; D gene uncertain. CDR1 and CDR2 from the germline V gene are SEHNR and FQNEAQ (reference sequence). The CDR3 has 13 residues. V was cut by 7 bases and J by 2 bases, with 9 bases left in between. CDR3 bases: TGTGCCAGCACTCGGGTAACTGGAAACACCATATATTTT. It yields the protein CASTRVTGNTIYF.

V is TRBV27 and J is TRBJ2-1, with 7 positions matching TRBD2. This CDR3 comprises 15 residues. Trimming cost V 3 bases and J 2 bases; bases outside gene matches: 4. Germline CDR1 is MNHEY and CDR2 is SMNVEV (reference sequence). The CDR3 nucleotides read TGTGCCAGCAGTTTGGGAGGGAGCCCCTACAATGAGCAGTTCTTC. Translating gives CASSLGGSPYNEQFF.